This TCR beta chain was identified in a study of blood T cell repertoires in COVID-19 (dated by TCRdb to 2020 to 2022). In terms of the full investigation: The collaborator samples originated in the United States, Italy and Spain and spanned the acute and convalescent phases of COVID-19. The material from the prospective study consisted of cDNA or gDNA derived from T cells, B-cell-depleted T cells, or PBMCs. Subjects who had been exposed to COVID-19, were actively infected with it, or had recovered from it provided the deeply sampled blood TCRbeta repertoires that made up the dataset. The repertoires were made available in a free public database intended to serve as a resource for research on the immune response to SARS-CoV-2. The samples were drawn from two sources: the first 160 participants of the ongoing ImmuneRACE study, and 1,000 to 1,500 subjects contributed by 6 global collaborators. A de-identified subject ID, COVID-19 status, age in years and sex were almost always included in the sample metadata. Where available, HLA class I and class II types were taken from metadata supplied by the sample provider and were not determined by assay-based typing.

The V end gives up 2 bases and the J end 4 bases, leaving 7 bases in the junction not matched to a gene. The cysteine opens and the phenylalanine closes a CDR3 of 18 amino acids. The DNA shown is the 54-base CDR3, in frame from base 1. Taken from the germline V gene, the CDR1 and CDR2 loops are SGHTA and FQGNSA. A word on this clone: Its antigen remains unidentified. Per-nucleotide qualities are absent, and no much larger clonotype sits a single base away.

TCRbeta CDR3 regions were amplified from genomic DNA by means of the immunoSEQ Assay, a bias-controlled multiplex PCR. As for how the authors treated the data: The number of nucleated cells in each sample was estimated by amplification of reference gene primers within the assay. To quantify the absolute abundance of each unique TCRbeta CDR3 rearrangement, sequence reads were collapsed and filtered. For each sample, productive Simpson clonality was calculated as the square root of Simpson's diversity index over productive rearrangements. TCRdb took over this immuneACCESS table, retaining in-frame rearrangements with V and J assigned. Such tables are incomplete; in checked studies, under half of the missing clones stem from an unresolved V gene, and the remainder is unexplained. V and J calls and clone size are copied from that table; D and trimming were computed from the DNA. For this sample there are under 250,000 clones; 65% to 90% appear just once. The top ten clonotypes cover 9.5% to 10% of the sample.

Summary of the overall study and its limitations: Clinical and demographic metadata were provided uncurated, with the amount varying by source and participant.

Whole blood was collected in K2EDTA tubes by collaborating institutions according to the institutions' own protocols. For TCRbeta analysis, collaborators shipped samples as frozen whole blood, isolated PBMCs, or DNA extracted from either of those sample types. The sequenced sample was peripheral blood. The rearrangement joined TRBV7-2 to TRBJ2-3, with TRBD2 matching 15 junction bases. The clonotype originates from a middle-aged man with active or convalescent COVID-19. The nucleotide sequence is TGTGCCAGCAGCTTAAGGACTAGCGGGGGGGCGATAGCAGATACGCAGTATTTT. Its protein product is CASSLRTSGGAIADTQYF.